This T cell receptor (beta chain) is drawn from a study of CD8+ T cells in alopecia areata. Across the study: Donors of skin were C3H/HeJ mice aged about 6-12 months with spontaneous alopecia, and recipients were approximately 7-10-week-old female C3H/HeJ mice.

The authors sorted pooled cutaneous lymph node cells using CD4, CD8alpha, NKG2D, NKG2ACE and other markers. Worth noting for this clone: The gene names given are mouse names. The read is 4 residues too short to cover the CDR3 end, so that end is filled in from the germline J gene.

Per the germline V gene, CDR1 is MNHDT and CDR2 is YYDKIL. This CDR3 region has 16 residues. With V trimmed by 2 bases and J by 0 bases, 2 bases remained unmatched. RNA was extracted and reverse transcribed into cDNA as the sequencing template. Produced via immunoSEQ multiplex PCR; TCRdb's table is partial and in-frame only. Sampling found approximately 280,000 clones, none seen once. The receptor comes from a C3H/HeJ mouse with alopecia areata. MHC haplotype of the mouse line: H2-k. The chain employs TRBV17 and TRBJ2-3, with 10 bases matching TRBD2. Sequencing was performed on CD4+ T cells sorted from a lymph node. CDR3 DNA, as far as it was read: TGTGCTAGCAGTAGAATGGGACTGGGGAGTGCAGAA. Residues: CASSRMGLGSAE. The full-length CDR3 reads as CASSRMGLGSAETLYF.